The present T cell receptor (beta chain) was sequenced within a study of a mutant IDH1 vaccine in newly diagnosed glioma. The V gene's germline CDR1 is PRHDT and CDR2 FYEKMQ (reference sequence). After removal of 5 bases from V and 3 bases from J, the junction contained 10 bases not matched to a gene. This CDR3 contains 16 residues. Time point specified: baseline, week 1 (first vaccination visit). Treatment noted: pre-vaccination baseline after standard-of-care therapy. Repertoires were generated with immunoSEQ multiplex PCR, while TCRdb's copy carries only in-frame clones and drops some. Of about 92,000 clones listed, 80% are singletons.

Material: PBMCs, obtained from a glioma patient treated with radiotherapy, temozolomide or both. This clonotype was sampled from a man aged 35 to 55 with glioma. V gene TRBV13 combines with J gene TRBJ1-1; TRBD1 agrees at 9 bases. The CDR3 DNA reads TGTGCCAGCAGCATACTACAGGGGGCGGGGTACACTGAAGCTTTCTTT. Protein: CASSILQGAGYTEAFF.